This TCR beta chain was retrieved from a study of CD8 T cells in Susac syndrome. Study findings and constraints: As the study acknowledged, the number of individuals who were part of its TCR sequencing and HLA analysis was relatively small.

The RNA input was roughly 0.5 to 1 ug, and it was reverse transcribed with random hexamers. From the immunoSEQ multiplex PCR reads, TCRdb called clonotypes with MiXCR, one entry per CDR3 protein. Among 95,000 to 150,000 distinct CDR3 sequences listed, over 85% were seen once. The study sequenced TCR beta in blood CD8+ and CD4+ T cells. Germline-derived CDR1 and CDR2 are SQVTM and ANQGSEA. J lost 3 bases, V lost 5 bases, and 5 bases had no gene match. The CDR3 length is 13 residues. On this clonotype: Its antigen remains unidentified.

The source of this sequence is a human donor in good health. The sample comprised CD4+ T cells from PBMCs. The chain links TRBV29-1 to TRBJ2-5; 8 positions match TRBD1. The CDR3 loop is CSVTGTGKETQYF. CDR3 bases: TGCAGCGTTACAGGGACAGGAAAAGAGACCCAGTACTTC.